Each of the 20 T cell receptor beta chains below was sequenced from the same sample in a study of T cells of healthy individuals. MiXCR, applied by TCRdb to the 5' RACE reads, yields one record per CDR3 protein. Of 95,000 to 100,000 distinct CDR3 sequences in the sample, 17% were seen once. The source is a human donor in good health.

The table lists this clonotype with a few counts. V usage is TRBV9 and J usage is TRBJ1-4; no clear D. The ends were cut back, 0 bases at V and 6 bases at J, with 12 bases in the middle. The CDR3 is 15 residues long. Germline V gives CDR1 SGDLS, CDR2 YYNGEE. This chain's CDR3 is CASSVAGGLYEKLFF. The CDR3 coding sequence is TGTGCCAGCAGCGTAGCCGGTGGGCTGTATGAAAAACTGTTTTTT.

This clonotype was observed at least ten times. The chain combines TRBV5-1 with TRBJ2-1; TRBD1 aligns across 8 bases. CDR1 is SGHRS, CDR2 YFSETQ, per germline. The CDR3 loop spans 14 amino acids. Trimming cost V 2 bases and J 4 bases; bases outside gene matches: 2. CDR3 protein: CASSLRTGYNEQFF. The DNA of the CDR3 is TGCGCCAGCAGCTTACGGACAGGGTACAATGAGCAGTTCTTC.

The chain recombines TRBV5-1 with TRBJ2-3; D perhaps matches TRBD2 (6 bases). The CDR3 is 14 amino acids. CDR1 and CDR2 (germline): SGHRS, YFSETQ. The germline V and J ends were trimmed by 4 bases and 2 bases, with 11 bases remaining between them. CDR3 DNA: TGCGCCAGCAGCGCCGGGGGATACACAGATACGCAGTATTTT. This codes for CASSAGGYTDTQYF.

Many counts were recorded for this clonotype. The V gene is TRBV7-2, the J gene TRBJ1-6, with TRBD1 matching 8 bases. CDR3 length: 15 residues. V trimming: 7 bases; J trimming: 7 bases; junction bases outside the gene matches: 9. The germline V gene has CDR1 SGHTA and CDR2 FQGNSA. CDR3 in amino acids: CASKTGTGENSPLHF. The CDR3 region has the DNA TGTGCCAGCAAAACCGGGACAGGCGAAAATTCACCCCTCCACTTT.

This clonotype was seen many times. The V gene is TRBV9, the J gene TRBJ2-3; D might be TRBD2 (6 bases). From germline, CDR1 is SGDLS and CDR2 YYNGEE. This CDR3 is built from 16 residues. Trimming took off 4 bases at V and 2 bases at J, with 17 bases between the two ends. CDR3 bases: TGTGCCAGCAGCCTCGCGCTAGCGTCCCCCACAGATACGCAGTATTTT. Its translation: CASSLALASPTDTQYF.

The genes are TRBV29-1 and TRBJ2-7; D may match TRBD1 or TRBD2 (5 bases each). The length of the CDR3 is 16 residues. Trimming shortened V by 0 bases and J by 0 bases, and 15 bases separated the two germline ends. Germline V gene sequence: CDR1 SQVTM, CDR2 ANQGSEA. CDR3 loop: CSVEDPGQEDSYEQYF. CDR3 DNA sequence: TGCAGCGTTGAAGATCCGGGGCAGGAAGACTCCTACGAGCAGTACTTC.

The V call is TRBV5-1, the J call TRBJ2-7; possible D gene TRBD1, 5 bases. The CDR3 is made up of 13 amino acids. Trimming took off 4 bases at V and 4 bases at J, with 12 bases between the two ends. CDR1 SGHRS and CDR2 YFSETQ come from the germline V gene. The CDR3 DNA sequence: TGCGCCAGCAGCGGCAGGGTGGAGTACGAGCAGTACTTC. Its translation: CASSGRVEYEQYF.

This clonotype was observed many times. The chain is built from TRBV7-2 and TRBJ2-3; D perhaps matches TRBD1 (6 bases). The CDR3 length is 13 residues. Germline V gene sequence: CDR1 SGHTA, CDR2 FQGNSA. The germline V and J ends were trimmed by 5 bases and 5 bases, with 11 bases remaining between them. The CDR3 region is CASSPYREDTQYF. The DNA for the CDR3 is TGTGCCAGCAGCCCTTACAGGGAAGATACGCAGTATTTT.

The CDR3 here is CSVGIWGRLPTEAFF. CDR3 bases: TGCAGCGTTGGGATCTGGGGTAGGTTGCCCACTGAAGCTTTCTTT. This chain joins TRBV29-1 and TRBJ1-1; unclear D gene. This CDR3 spans 15 amino acids. CDR1 is SQVTM and CDR2 is ANQGSEA in the germline V gene. V lost 4 bases, J lost 4 bases, and 19 bases lay in between.

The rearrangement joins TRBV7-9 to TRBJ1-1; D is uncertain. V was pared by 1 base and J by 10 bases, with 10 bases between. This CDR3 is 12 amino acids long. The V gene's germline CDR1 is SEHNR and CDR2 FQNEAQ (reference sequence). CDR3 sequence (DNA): TGTGCCAGCAGCTTAGGGGGTACCGGAGCTTTCTTT. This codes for CASSLGGTGAFF.

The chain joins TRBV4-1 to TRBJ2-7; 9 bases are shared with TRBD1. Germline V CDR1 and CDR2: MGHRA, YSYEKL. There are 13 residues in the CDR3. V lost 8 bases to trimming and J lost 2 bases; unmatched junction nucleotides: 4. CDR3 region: CASRGQGTYEQYF. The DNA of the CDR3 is TGCGCCAGCCGGGGACAGGGAACCTACGAGCAGTACTTC.

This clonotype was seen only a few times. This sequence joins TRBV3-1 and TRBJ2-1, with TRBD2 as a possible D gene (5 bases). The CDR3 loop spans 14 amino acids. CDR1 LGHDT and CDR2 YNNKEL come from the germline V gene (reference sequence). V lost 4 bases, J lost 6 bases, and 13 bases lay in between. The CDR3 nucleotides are TGTGCCAGCAGCCGCCGGGGAAGCACCAATGAGCAGTTCTTC. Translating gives CASSRRGSTNEQFF.

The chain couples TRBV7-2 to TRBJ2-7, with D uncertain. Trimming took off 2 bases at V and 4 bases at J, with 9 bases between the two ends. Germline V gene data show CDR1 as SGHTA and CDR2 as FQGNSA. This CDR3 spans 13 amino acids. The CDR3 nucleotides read TGTGCCAGCAGCTTACGGCCACCGTACGAGCAGTACTTC. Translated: CASSLRPPYEQYF. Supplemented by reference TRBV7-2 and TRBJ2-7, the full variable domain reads GAGVSQSPSNKVTEKGKDVELRCDPISGHTALYWYRQSLGQGLEFLIYFQGNSAPDKSGLPSDRFSAERTGGSVSTLTIQRTQQEDSAVYLCASSLRPPYEQYFGPGTRLTVT.

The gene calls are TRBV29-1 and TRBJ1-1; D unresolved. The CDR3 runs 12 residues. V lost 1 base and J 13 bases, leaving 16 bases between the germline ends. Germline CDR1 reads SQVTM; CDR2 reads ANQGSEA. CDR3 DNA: TGCAGCGTTGAAGGGGAGCACCCGGTGGTTTTCTTT. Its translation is CSVEGEHPVVFF.

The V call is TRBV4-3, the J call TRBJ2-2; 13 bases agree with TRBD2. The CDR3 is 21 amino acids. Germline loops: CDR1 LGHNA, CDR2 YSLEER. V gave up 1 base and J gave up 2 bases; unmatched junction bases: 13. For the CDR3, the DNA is TGCGCCAGCAGCCAAGGCCTTCTCGGGACTAGCGGGGTGCTTAACACCGGGGAGCTGTTTTTT. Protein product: CASSQGLLGTSGVLNTGELFF.

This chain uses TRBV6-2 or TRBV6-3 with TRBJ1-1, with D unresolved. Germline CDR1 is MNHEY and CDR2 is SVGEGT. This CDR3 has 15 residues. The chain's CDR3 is CAAAAFWGINTEAFF. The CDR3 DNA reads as TGTGCTGCCGCGGCATTTTGGGGAATAAACACTGAAGCTTTCTTT.

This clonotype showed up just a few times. The CDR3 DNA reads TGTGCCAGCAGCCAGGGAACTAACTATGGCTACACCTTC. Translating gives CASSQGTNYGYTF. The gene calls are TRBV14 and TRBJ1-2; D unclear. The V end lost 3 bases, the J end lost 0 bases, and 5 bases lay between the germline ends. This CDR3 region has 13 residues. Germline CDR1 and CDR2: SGHDN and FVKESK.

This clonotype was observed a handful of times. CDR3 nucleotides: TGTGCCAGCTCACTGGACAGGAACTCCTACGAGCAGTACTTC. It codes for CASSLDRNSYEQYF. The rearrangement links TRBV18 to TRBJ2-7; 7 bases agree with TRBD1. The J segment lost 0 bases and the V segment lost 4 bases, leaving 3 bases of the junction unmatched. Germline assignment: CDR1 KGHSH and CDR2 LQKENI. The CDR3 consists of 14 residues.

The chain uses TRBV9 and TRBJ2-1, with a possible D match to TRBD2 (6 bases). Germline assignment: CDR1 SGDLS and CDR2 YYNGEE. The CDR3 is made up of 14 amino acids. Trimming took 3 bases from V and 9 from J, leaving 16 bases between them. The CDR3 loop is CASSDPRGLGEQFF. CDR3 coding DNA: TGTGCCAGCAGCGACCCCCGGGGGTTGGGTGAGCAGTTCTTC.

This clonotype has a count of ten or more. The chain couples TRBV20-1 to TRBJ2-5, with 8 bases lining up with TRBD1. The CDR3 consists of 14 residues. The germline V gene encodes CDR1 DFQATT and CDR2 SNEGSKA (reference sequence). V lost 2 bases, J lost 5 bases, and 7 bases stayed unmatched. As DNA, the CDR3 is TGCAGTGCTAGACCGAGGACAGGGACGGAGACCCAGTACTTC. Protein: CSARPRTGTETQYF.